This record covers a single T cell receptor (beta chain). What it binds is not known. The source of the sample is a study of graft-versus-host responses after intestinal transplantation. General study findings and limits: GvH clones turned up in recipient marrow; some had shown up first in ileum or blood.

The CDR3 covers 12 residues. Germline CDR1 and CDR2: SGDLS and YYNGEE. V lost 3 bases, J lost 6 bases, and 4 bases lay in between. Data came from immunoSEQ multiplex PCR; TCRdb stores just in-frame clones and leaves some out. The sample includes under 25,000 clones, around 86% seen only once; the top ten take 8% to 9.5%. Sequenced material: PBMCs, taken approximately 33 weeks after intestinal transplant. V is TRBV9 and J is TRBJ1-6; D not resolved. The source is a human patient who received an intestinal transplant, so some T cells may come from the graft donor. CDR3 DNA sequence: TGTGCCAGCAGCGGCGGTAATTCACCCCTCCACTTT. Amino acid sequence: CASSGGNSPLHF.